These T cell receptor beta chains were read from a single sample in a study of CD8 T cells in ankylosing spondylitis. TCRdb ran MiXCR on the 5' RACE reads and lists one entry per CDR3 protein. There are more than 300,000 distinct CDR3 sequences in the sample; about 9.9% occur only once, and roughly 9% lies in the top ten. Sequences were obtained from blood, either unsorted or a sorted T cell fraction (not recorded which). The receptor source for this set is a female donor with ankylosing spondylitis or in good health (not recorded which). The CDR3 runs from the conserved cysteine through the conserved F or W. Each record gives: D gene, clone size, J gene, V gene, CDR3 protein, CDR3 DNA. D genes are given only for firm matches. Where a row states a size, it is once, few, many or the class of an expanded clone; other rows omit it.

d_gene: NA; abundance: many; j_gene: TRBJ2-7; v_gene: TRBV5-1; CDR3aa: CASSGGGFYEQYF; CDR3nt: TGCGCCAGCTCCGGCGGAGGGTTCTACGAGCAGTACTTC
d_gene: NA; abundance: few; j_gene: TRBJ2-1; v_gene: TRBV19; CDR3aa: CASSSRVTEQFF; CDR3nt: TGTGCCAGTAGTTCCCGGGTTACTGAGCAGTTCTTC
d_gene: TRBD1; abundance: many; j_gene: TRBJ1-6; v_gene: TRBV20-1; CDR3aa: CSARTGGVYNSPLHF; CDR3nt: TGCAGTGCCCGGACAGGGGGTGTTTATAATTCACCCCTCCACTTT
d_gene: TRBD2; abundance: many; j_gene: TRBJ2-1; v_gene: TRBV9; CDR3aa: CASSVELAVTTANEQFF; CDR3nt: TGTGCCAGCAGCGTAGAACTAGCGGTTACCACCGCGAATGAGCAGTTCTTC
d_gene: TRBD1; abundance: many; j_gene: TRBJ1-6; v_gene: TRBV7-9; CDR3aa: CASSFRTGGDNSPLHF; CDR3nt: TGTGCCAGCAGCTTCCGGACAGGGGGAGATAATTCACCCCTCCACTTT
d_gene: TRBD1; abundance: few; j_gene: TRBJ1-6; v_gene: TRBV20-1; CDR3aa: CSASLTSGTGNSPLHF; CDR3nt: TGCAGTGCTAGTTTGACAAGCGGGACAGGGAATTCACCCCTCCACTTT
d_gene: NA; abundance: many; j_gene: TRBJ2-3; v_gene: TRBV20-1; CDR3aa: CSATRAGTDTQYF; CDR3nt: TGCAGTGCTACCAGGGCTGGTACAGATACGCAGTATTTT
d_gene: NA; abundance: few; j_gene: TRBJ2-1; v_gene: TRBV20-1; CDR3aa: CSAREGPGSSYNEQFF; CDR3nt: TGCAGTGCTAGAGAGGGCCCAGGGAGCTCCTACAATGAGCAGTTCTTC
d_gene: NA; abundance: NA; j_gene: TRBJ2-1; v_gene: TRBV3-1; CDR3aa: CASSQDLAWGEQFF; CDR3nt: TGTGCCAGCAGCCAAGATCTGGCTTGGGGTGAGCAGTTCTTC
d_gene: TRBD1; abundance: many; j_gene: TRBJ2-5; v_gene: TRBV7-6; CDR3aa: CAIDLTGTGFTQYF; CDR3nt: TGTGCCATCGACTTGACCGGGACAGGGTTCACCCAGTACTTC
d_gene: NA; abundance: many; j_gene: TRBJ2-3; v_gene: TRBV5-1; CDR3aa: CASSLERVNTQYF; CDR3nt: TGCGCCAGCAGCTTGGAACGGGTGAATACGCAGTATTTT
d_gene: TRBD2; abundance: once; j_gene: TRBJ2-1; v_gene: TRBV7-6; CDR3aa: CASSLGVAGALLEQFF; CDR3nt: TGTGCCAGCAGCTTGGGGGTAGCGGGGGCCCTTTTGGAGCAGTTCTTC
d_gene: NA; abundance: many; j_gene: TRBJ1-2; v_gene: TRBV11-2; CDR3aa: CASSLEPSRAHYYGYTF; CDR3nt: TGTGCCAGCAGCTTAGAACCAAGCAGGGCCCATTACTATGGCTACACCTTC
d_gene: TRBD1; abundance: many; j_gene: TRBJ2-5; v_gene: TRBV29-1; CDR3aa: CSVLTGAGETQYF; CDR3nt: TGCAGCGTTTTGACAGGGGCAGGGGAGACCCAGTACTTC
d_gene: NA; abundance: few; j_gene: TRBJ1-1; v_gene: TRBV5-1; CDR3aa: CASIAQVGGNSEAFF; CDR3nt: TGCGCCAGCATCGCTCAGGTCGGAGGGAACTCTGAAGCTTTCTTT
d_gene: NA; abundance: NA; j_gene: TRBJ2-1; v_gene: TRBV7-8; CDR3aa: CASDEGLGYNEQFF; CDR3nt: TGTGCCAGTGATGAGGGGCTAGGGTACAATGAGCAGTTCTTC
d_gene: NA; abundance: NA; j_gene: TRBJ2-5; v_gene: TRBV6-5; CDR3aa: CASSYSTSGLQETQYF; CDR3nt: TGTGCCAGCAGTTACTCGACCAGCGGACTACAAGAGACCCAGTACTTC
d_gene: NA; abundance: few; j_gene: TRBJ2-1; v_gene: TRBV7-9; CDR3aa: CASSLARGDPTHNEQFF; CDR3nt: TGTGCCAGCAGCTTAGCCCGAGGGGACCCGACCCACAATGAGCAGTTCTTC
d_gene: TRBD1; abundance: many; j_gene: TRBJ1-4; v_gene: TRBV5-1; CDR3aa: CASSRQGLRTNEKLFF; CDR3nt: TGCGCCAGCAGCCGACAGGGTCTCCGGACTAATGAAAAACTGTTTTTT
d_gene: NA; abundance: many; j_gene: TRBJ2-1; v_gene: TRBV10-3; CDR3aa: CAISEEPTYNEQFF; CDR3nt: TGTGCCATCAGTGAGGAACCCACGTACAATGAGCAGTTCTTC
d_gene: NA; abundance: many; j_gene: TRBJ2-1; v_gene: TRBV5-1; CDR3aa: CASNSLSSYNEQFF; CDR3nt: TGCGCCAGCAACTCGCTCAGCTCCTACAATGAGCAGTTCTTC
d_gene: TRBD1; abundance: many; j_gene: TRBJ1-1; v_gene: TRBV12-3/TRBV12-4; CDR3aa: CASIYRGTEAFF; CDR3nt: TGTGCCAGCATCTACAGGGGAACTGAAGCTTTCTTT
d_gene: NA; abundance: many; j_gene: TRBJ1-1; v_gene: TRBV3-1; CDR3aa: CASSQVRGGRTEAFF; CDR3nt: TGTGCCAGCAGCCAAGTAAGGGGTGGAAGGACTGAAGCTTTCTTT
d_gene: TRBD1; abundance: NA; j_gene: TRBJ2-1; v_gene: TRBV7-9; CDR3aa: CASTDPGQGSYNEQFF; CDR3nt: TGTGCCAGCACTGACCCGGGACAGGGGTCCTACAATGAGCAGTTCTTC
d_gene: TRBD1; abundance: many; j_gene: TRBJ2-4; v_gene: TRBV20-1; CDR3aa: CSAGTGLAKNIQYF; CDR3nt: TGCAGTGCTGGGACAGGGTTGGCCAAAAACATTCAGTACTTC
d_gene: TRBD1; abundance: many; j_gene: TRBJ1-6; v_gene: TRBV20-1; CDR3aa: CSVPDRDSYNSPLHF; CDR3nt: TGCAGTGTACCGGACAGGGACTCCTATAATTCACCCCTCCACTTT
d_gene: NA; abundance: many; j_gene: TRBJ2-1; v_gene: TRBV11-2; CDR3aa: CASSLGMRLVHEQFF; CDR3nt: TGTGCCAGCAGCTTAGGCATGAGACTAGTTCATGAGCAGTTCTTC
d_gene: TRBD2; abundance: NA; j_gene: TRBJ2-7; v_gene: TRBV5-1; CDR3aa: CASRVGTSGKRDEQYF; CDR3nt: TGCGCCAGCAGAGTCGGGACTAGCGGGAAACGGGACGAGCAGTACTTC
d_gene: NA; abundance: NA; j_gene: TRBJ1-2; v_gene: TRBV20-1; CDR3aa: CCARDPGPQKAYYGYTF; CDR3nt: TGCTGTGCTAGAGATCCGGGTCCGCAGAAAGCCTACTATGGCTACACCTTC
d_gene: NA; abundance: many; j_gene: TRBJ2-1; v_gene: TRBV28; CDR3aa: CASSPHSNEQFF; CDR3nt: TGTGCCAGCAGTCCCCATAGCAATGAGCAGTTCTTC
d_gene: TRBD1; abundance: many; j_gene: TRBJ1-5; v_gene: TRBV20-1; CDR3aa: CSARPGTGGFNQPQHF; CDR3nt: TGCAGTGCCAGACCCGGGACAGGGGGATTCAATCAGCCCCAGCATTTT
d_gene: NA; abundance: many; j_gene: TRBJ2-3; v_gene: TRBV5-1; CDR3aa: CASSLAVATTDTQYF; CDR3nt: TGCGCCAGCAGCTTGGCGGTAGCGACCACAGATACGCAGTATTTT
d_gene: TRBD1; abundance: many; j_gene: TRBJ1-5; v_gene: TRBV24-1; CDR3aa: CATSDGTGVSQPQHF; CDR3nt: TGTGCCACCAGTGATGGGACAGGGGTGAGTCAGCCCCAGCATTTT
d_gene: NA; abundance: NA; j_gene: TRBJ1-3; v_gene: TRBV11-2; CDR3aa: CASSLDPEASLNF; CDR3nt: TGTGCCAGCAGCTTAGATCCTGAGGCTAGCCTCAATTTT
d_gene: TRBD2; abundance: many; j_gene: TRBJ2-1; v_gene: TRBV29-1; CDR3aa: CSVGGGLARYNEQFF; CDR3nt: TGCAGCGTTGGAGGGGGACTAGCGAGATACAATGAGCAGTTCTTC
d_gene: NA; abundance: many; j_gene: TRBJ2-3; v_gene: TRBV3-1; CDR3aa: CASSQPASGVDTQYF; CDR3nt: TGTGCCAGCAGCCAACCCGCCTCAGGGGTTGATACGCAGTATTTT
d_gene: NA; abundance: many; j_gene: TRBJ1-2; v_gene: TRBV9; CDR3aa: CASSVYGSGYGYTF; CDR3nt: TGTGCCAGCAGCGTATATGGGTCAGGGTATGGCTACACCTTC
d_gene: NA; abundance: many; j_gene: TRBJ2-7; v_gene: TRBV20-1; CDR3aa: CSARDTQGPWDYEQYF; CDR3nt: TGCAGTGCTAGAGATACACAGGGACCCTGGGACTACGAGCAGTACTTC
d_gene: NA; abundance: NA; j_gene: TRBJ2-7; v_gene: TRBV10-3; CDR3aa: CAICDLRGTAKEYF; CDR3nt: TGTGCCATCTGTGACCTACGAGGGACCGCTAAGGAGTACTTC
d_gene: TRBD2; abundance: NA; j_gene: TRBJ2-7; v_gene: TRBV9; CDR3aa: CASSVGLAGTYELYF; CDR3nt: TGTGCCAGCAGCGTAGGCCTAGCGGGAACCTACGAGCTGTACTTC
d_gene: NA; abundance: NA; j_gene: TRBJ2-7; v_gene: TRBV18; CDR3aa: CASSPPAVPYEQYF; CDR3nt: TGTGCCAGCTCACCACCGGCAGTTCCCTACGAGCAGTACTTC
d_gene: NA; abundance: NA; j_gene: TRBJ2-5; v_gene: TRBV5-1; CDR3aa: CASSSSGAQETQYF; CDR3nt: TGCGCCAGCAGCAGTTCCGGGGCCCAAGAGACCCAGTACTTC
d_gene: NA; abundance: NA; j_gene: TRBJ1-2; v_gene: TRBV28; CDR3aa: CATRGSPNYGYTF; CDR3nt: TGTGCCACCAGGGGTTCTCCTAACTATGGCTACACCTTC
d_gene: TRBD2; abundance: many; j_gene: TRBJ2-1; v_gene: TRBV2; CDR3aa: CASSVGQLLAGGTYNEQFF; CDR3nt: TGTGCCAGCAGTGTGGGACAGTTACTAGCGGGAGGGACCTACAATGAGCAGTTCTTC
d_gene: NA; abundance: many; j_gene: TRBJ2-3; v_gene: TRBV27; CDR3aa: CASTGAHYSTDTQYF; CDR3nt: TGTGCCAGCACGGGGGCTCACTACAGCACAGATACGCAGTATTTT
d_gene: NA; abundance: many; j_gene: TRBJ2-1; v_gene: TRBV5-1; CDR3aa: CASSLMGDVYNEQFF; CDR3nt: TGCGCCAGCAGCTTAATGGGGGATGTTTACAATGAGCAGTTCTTC
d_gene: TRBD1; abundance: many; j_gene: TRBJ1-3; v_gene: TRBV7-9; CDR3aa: CASSPRSTGESGNTIYF; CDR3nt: TGTGCCAGCAGCCCCCGGAGCACAGGGGAATCTGGAAACACCATATATTTT